The 29 T cell receptor beta chains listed next were all sequenced from one sample in a study of shared clonotypes between healthy human individuals. Repertoires were generated with immunoSEQ multiplex PCR, while TCRdb's copy carries only in-frame clones and drops some. The sample includes more than 400,000 clones, 81% of them seen just once. Sequenced: PBMCs. The receptors were sampled from a woman aged 40-49 years in good health. Some clones in this sample may be carry-over from other donors' samples.

A note on this clone: A far larger clone is off by one base, so a read error is likely. The chain joins TRBV28 to TRBJ1-5; D ambiguous. The V end was cut by 5 bases, the J end by 4 bases, with 6 bases between. The CDR3 is 12 amino acids. Germline CDR1 MDHEN, CDR2 SYDVKM. CDR3 nucleotides: TGTGCCAGCAGTGATACTAATCAGCCCCAGCATTTT. The encoded protein is CASSDTNQPQHF. The variable domain in full, completed from reference TRBV28 and TRBJ1-5, reads DVKVTQSSRYLVKRTGEKVFLECVQDMDHENMFWYRQDPGLGLRLIYFSYDVKMKEKGDIPEGYSVSREKKERFSLILESASTNQTSMYLCASSDTNQPQHFGDGTRLSIL.

This clone was picked up one time. A much larger clone differs from this one at a single base, so this may be a read error. The sample contains more than one DNA sequence encoding this CDR3. The gene calls are TRBV10-3 and TRBJ2-2, with D uncertain. Germline CDR1 ENHRY, CDR2 SYGVKD. Trimming took off 6 bases at V and 0 bases at J, with 2 bases between the two ends. This CDR3 region has 12 residues. CDR3 residues: CAISPNTGELFF. CDR3 DNA sequence: TGTGCCATCAGCCCGAACACCGGGGAGCTGTTTTTT.

Notes on this clone: A far larger clone is just one base off, so this is likely a read error. The chain couples TRBV6-6 to TRBJ1-3; no firm D call. V gave up 10 bases and J gave up 3 bases, with 13 bases separating them. Germline V CDR1 and CDR2: MNHNY, SVGAGI (reference sequence). The CDR3 is 13 amino acids. The CDR3 loop is CATSPVVGNTIYF. Here the CDR3 DNA reads TGTGCCACCTCTCCCGTGGTTGGAAACACCATATATTTT.

The chain joins TRBV7-8 to TRBJ2-7; possible D gene TRBD1, 5 bases. The CDR3 has 12 amino acids. Germline V CDR1 and CDR2: SGHVS, FQNEAQ. The germline V and J ends were trimmed by 5 bases and 5 bases, with 10 bases remaining between them. CDR3 in DNA: TGTGCCAGCAGCGTAGACAGAGACGAGCAGTACTTC. Its protein product is CASSVDRDEQYF. Variable domain in full (rest from reference TRBV7-8 and TRBJ2-7): GAGVSQSPRYKVAKRGQDVALRCDPISGHVSLFWYQQALGQGPEFLTYFQNEAQLDKSGLPSDRFFAERPEGSVSTLKIQRTQQEDSAVYLCASSVDRDEQYFGPGTRLTVT.

This clone was counted a single time. At one end the junction does not follow the germline gene, possibly because of a read error. DNA for the CDR3: TGTGCCAGCGGTGACCCCAAAGAGACCCAGTACTTC. Translated: CASGDPKETQYF. This chain uses TRBV6-1 with TRBJ2-5, with D uncertain. This CDR3 is built from 12 residues. Germline V gives CDR1 MNHNS, CDR2 SASEGT.

CDR3 sequence reads: CASSSGQGRGTEAFF. The CDR3 nucleotides read TGTGCCAGCAGCTCGGGACAGGGAAGAGGCACTGAAGCTTTCTTT. The chain couples TRBV7-3 to TRBJ1-1; 9 bases are shared with TRBD1. V shed 4 bases and J 4 bases; nucleotides not matched to a gene: 7. The CDR3 has 15 amino acids. CDR1 and CDR2 from the germline V gene are SGHTA and FQGTGA.

Comment on this clone: With only one base between it and a far larger clone, this is likely a read error. This chain connects TRBV11-3 to TRBJ2-3; D ambiguous. Germline CDR1 is SGHNT and CDR2 is YENEEA. This CDR3 comprises 12 residues. This CDR3 is CSSSFHTDTQYF. The CDR3 nucleotides are TGTTCCAGCAGCTTTCACACAGATACGCAGTATTTT.

This clone was seen only a few times. The genes are TRBV27 and TRBJ1-3; perhaps TRBD1 as D (6 bases). CDR1 is MNHEY and CDR2 is SMNVEV in the germline V gene (reference sequence). This CDR3 contains 16 residues. V was clipped by 9 bases and J by 0 bases, with 18 bases between them. This CDR3 reads CASKEQGTFSGNTIYF. In DNA form, the CDR3 reads TGTGCCAGTAAGGAACAGGGAACTTTCTCTGGAAACACCATATATTTT.

V and J are TRBV18 and TRBJ2-7; no definite D call. CDR3 length equals 12 residues. Trimming took off 3 bases at V and 3 bases at J, with 6 bases between the two ends. In germline, CDR1 is KGHSH, CDR2 LQKENI. The CDR3 here is CASSPESYEQYF. The CDR3 DNA reads as TGTGCCAGCTCACCGGAGAGCTACGAGCAGTACTTC.

CDR3 sequence reads: CASSEVRNNTEAFF. Written as DNA, the CDR3 is TGTGCCAGCAGTGAAGTGAGGAATAACACTGAAGCTTTCTTT. The gene calls are TRBV6-1 and TRBJ1-1; no firm D call. V lost 1 base to trimming and J lost 2 bases, with 8 bases between them. This CDR3 region has 14 residues. Germline loops: CDR1 MNHNS, CDR2 SASEGT.

The chain uses TRBV5-1 and TRBJ1-2; possible D gene TRBD1, 5 bases. V shed 2 bases and J shed 7 bases, with 15 bases lying between them. Germline V lookup: CDR1 SGHRS, CDR2 YFSETQ. The CDR3 runs to 14 residues. CDR3 loop: CASSLNPGLGGYTF. The CDR3 DNA reads TGCGCCAGCAGCTTAAACCCGGGGCTGGGTGGCTACACCTTC. The full variable domain, completed using reference TRBV5-1 and TRBJ1-2, is KAGVTQTPRYLIKTRGQQVTLSCSPISGHRSVSWYQQTPGQGLQFLFEYFSETQRNKGNFPGRFSGRQFSNSRSEMNVSTLELGDSALYLCASSLNPGLGGYTFGSGTRLTVV.

The sample holds a few counts of this clone. This sequence joins TRBV29-1 and TRBJ1-2; D gene ambiguous. The CDR3 is 15 residues long. CDR1 is SQVTM and CDR2 is ANQGSEA in the germline V gene. Trimming cost V 6 bases and J 2 bases, with 19 bases left between them. CDR3 sequence (DNA): TGCAGCGTCCAACCGGGCCCGCGGGGAAACTATGGCTACACCTTC. It is translated as CSVQPGPRGNYGYTF.

This sequence joins TRBV6-4 and TRBJ2-3, with D unclear. Germline V gene data show CDR1 as MRHNA and CDR2 as SNTAGT. This CDR3 spans 16 amino acids. V lost 0 bases to trimming and J lost 1 base, with 11 bases between them. The CDR3 here is CASSDSRLAGTDTQYF. The DNA of the CDR3 is TGTGCCAGCAGTGACTCGAGGCTCGCGGGCACAGATACGCAGTATTTT.

Points on this clone: Other DNA sequences within the sample encode an identical CDR3. The V and J genes are TRBV5-1 and TRBJ2-7; TRBD1 might be the D (5 bases). This CDR3 is 13 amino acids long. CDR1 and CDR2 from the germline V gene are SGHRS and YFSETQ. Trimming removed 4 bases from V and 0 bases from J, with 8 bases in between. The CDR3, as DNA: TGCGCCAGCAGCCCCGACAGCTCCTACGAGCAGTACTTC. Amino acids: CASSPDSSYEQYF.

This rearrangement joins TRBV27 to TRBJ1-4; D call uncertain. Trimming stripped 6 bases from V and 0 bases from J, with 11 bases between. CDR3 size: 15 residues. Germline V CDR1 and CDR2: MNHEY, SMNVEV (reference sequence). The CDR3 nucleotides read TGTGCCAGCAGACCCCCTGGACCAACTAATGAAAAACTGTTTTTT. Encoded protein: CASRPPGPTNEKLFF.

CDR3: CATRSSGYTEAFF. CDR3 coding DNA: TGTGCCACCAGAAGTTCGGGGTACACTGAAGCTTTCTTT. This chain uses TRBV28 with TRBJ1-1; D remains ambiguous. Trimming took 10 bases from V and 3 from J, leaving 15 bases between them. CDR3 length equals 13 residues. CDR1 and CDR2 from the germline V gene are MDHEN and SYDVKM. Full variable domain (missing parts from reference TRBV28 and TRBJ1-1): DVKVTQSSRYLVKRTGEKVFLECVQDMDHENMFWYRQDPGLGLRLIYFSYDVKMKEKGDIPEGYSVSREKKERFSLILESASTNQTSMYLCATRSSGYTEAFFGQGTRLTVV.

In regard to this clone: Other DNA sequences in the same sample also yield this CDR3. The V and J genes are TRBV2 and TRBJ1-5, with TRBD1 identical over 11 bases. The V gene's germline CDR1 is SNHLY and CDR2 FYNNEI. The CDR3 is 14 amino acids. The J segment lost 4 bases and the V segment lost 6 bases, leaving 2 bases of the junction unmatched. CDR3: CASSGTGGNQPQHF. The CDR3 DNA reads TGTGCCAGCAGCGGGACAGGGGGTAATCAGCCCCAGCATTTT.

This clone occurred a few times. The V gene is TRBV7-2, the J gene TRBJ2-7; 7 bases are shared with TRBD1. The junction had 1 base not matched to a gene; V was cut back by 7 bases and J by 1 base. The V gene's germline CDR1 is SGHTA and CDR2 FQGNSA. The CDR3 sequence is 12 residues long. The DNA of the CDR3 is TGTGCCAGCAAACAGGGGTCCTACGAGCAGTACTTC. Its protein product is CASKQGSYEQYF.

This clone was seen a single time. This likely stems from a read error, as it lies one base from a far larger clone. This sample includes further DNA sequences coding for the same CDR3. The gene calls are TRBV10-2 and TRBJ2-5; 11 bases are a match to TRBD2. Germline loops: CDR1 WSHSY, CDR2 SAAADI. This CDR3 is 16 amino acids long. J was trimmed by 4 bases and V by 4 bases; bases with no gene match: 8. The CDR3 DNA reads as TGCGCCAGCAGTGCCCTACTAGCGGGAGAGGGAGAGACCCAGTACTTC. Residues: CASSALLAGEGETQYF.

Points on this clone: A far larger clone is just one base off, so this is likely a read error. The chain carries TRBV10-3 and TRBJ1-1; the match to TRBD1 covers 10 bases. The J segment lost 0 bases and the V segment lost 2 bases, leaving 9 bases of the junction unmatched. This CDR3 has 18 residues. Germline CDR1 and CDR2: ENHRY and SYGVKD. The CDR3 is CAISEEQGQGRMNTEAFF. For the CDR3, the DNA is TGTGCCATCAGTGAGGAGCAGGGACAGGGGAGGATGAACACTGAAGCTTTCTTT.

In this sample, this clone turned up a few times. V gene TRBV19 combines with J gene TRBJ2-7; unclear D gene. Trimming took 7 bases from V and 1 from J, leaving 14 bases between them. CDR1 and CDR2 (germline): LNHDA, SQIVND (reference sequence). The CDR3 extends over 14 amino acids. CDR3 nucleotide sequence: TGTGCCAGTAAGGTGGATCATGATTCCTACGAGCAGTACTTC. Its translation is CASKVDHDSYEQYF.

The CDR3 DNA reads TGTGCCAGCTCACCCCCTAGCGGCGCCTCCTACGAGCAGTACTTC. Translated: CASSPPSGASYEQYF. The chain combines TRBV18 with TRBJ2-7; TRBD2 matches at 7 bases. Per the germline V gene, CDR1 is KGHSH and CDR2 is LQKENI. The CDR3 runs 15 residues. The trim removed 3 bases at V and 0 bases at J, leaving 5 bases unmatched.

V gene TRBV5-1 combines with J gene TRBJ2-5; possibly TRBD1 for D (5 bases). CDR1 and CDR2 (germline): SGHRS, YFSETQ. This CDR3 has 15 residues. The V end lost 0 bases, the J end lost 0 bases, and 9 bases lay between the germline ends. CDR3 in DNA: TGCGCCAGCAGCTTGGACAGGCCACACCAAGAGACCCAGTACTTC. This encodes CASSLDRPHQETQYF. Filled out from reference TRBV5-1 and TRBJ2-5, the complete variable domain reads KAGVTQTPRYLIKTRGQQVTLSCSPISGHRSVSWYQQTPGQGLQFLFEYFSETQRNKGNFPGRFSGRQFSNSRSEMNVSTLELGDSALYLCASSLDRPHQETQYFGPGTRLLVL.

The chain carries TRBV19 and TRBJ2-7; possible D gene TRBD1, 5 bases. CDR1 is LNHDA, CDR2 SQIVND, per germline (reference sequence). Trimming shortened V by 8 bases and J by 0 bases, and 14 bases separated the two germline ends. The CDR3 loop spans 14 amino acids. Here the CDR3 DNA reads TGTGCCAGTCGAATACAGGTTAACTCCTACGAGCAGTACTTC. Protein: CASRIQVNSYEQYF.

About this clone itself: The CDR3 does not end in the conserved phenylalanine or tryptophan, so this is likely a read error. The V gene is TRBV29-1, the J gene TRBJ2-7; D unresolved. The CDR3 is 14 amino acids. V shed 3 bases and J shed 6 bases, with 18 bases lying between them. In germline, CDR1 is SQVTM, CDR2 ANQGSEA. The CDR3 DNA is TGCAGCGTTGAGGTGGGCTATCCCGATCGCGAGCAGTACTCC. As protein: CSVEVGYPDREQYS.

Comment on this clone: A single base separates this from a much larger clone, so it may be a read error. This chain connects TRBV30 to TRBJ2-5; D possibly corresponds to TRBD2 (5 bases). The CDR3 length is 13 residues. CDR1 GTSNPN and CDR2 SVGIG come from the germline V gene (reference sequence). The DNA for the CDR3 is TGTGTCTGGAGGACCCCTGGTCAAGTGACCCAGTACTTC. Translation: CVWRTPGQVTQYF.

Comment on this clone: A far larger clone is one nucleotide away, so this likely arose from a read error. This same CDR3 is encoded by further DNA sequences in the sample. This sequence joins TRBV7-3 and TRBJ1-1; D is ambiguous. The CDR3 runs to 14 residues. The germline gives CDR1 SGHTA, CDR2 FQGTGA. The chain's CDR3 is CASSRDVSDTEAFF. CDR3 DNA sequence: TGTGCCAGCAGCCGAGACGTCTCAGACACTGAGGCTTTCTTT.

This clone was observed a single time. The same CDR3 can be traced to other DNA sequences in this sample. The rearrangement uses TRBV5-4 and TRBJ1-5, with D unresolved. Germline assignment: CDR1 SGHNT and CDR2 YYREEE (reference sequence). The V gene lost 0 bases and the J gene lost 0 bases, with 7 bases spanning the gap. The CDR3 sequence is 15 residues long. CDR3 coding DNA: TGTGCCAGCAGCTTGGGAGGGAATAGCAATCAGCCCCAGCATTTT. It yields the protein CASSLGGNSNQPQHF. Combining the CDR3 with reference TRBV5-4 and TRBJ1-5 gives the whole variable domain ETGVTQSPTHLIKTRGQQVTLRCSSQSGHNTVSWYQQALGQGPQFIFQYYREEENGRGNFPPRFSGLQFPNYSSELNVNALELDDSALYLCASSLGGNSNQPQHFGDGTRLSIL.

The chain recombines TRBV7-6 with TRBJ2-7, with TRBD2 matching over 7 bases. J lost 1 base, V lost 8 bases, and 8 bases had no gene match. This CDR3 spans 14 amino acids. The germline V gene encodes CDR1 SGHVS and CDR2 FNYEAQ. The CDR3 DNA follows: TGTGCCAGCTCTCCCCGGGAGGCGTCCTACGAGCAGTACTTC. This gives the protein CASSPREASYEQYF.